The entry below describes one T cell receptor beta chain. Its antigen is not yet known. No clone much larger than this one lies a single base away; base qualities are absent. None of the patients had been given any treatment before thyroid surgery. Patient clinical samples collected from about 2011 to 2019 were retrospectively analysed using T-cell receptor beta sequencing. The library came from PCR. This sample was sequenced with an Illumina HiSeq 4000. High-throughput sequencing was used to profile the TCR beta-chain CDR3 region of each patient. In the source study's methods: The researchers built a classifier to tell apart papillary thyroid cancer patients with distant metastasis, based on CDR3 differences among clinicopathological groups. The Shannon index was used to measure repertoire diversity, and the Morisita-Horn index was used to measure how similar tumor and blood repertoires were. TCRdb itself trimmed the public reads at Q25 with fastp, ran MiXCR and retained productive beta chains. The V and J calls and clone size come from TCRdb's table, not from the authors' own analysis. This sample comprises tens of thousands of clones, 10% to 15% of them detected only once. Of the sample, less than 25% is held by the ten largest clones.

The data derive from a study of metastatic and nonmetastatic thyroid tumors (dated by TCRdb to 2020 to 2021). Regarding the research as a whole: The researchers compared repertoires between peripheral blood samples and tumor or nodule tissue samples from patients with malignant or benign thyroid disease. Findings and caveats that apply to the study as a whole: In both blood and tumor samples, malignant tumors were reported to have significantly higher TCR beta diversity than benign nodules.

The junction shows trimming of 2 bases on V and 5 bases on J, plus 16 bases between the germline ends. From the cysteine through the phenylalanine, the CDR3 covers 15 amino acids. Here the CDR3 DNA is all that survives: 45 bases in frame from base 1. Sequences SGHRS (CDR1) and YFSETQ (CDR2) are obtained from the germline V gene. This sequence originates from a female donor with papillary thyroid cancer or a benign thyroid nodule (not recorded which). Some clones in this sample may be carry-over from other donors' samples. Sequenced sample: blood. The rearrangement combines TRBV5-1 with TRBJ1-2, with the D gene uncertain. DNA sequence: TGCGCCAGCAGCTTATACATATCCGGGAGTTATGGCTACACCTTC. Its protein product is CASSLYISGSYGYTF.